Described below is a single TCR beta chain sequence and its context. With 6 bases removed from V and 4 bases from J, the gap between germline ends came to 21 bases. The CDR3 sequence is 17 residues long. Germline loops: CDR1 MDHEN, CDR2 SYDVKM. TCRdb's table, derived via immunoSEQ multiplex PCR, lists solely in-frame clones and lacks some. The data contain about 330,000 clones, roughly 90% of them singletons. The sample is drawn from a study of blood T cell repertoires in COVID-19. The source material was peripheral blood. This TCR was recovered from a woman in her forties or fifties with active or convalescent COVID-19. The chain has TRBV28 and TRBJ1-4; D unresolved. The CDR3 protein is CASSPHWEGQLNEKLFF. The CDR3 DNA sequence: TGTGCCAGCAGCCCCCACTGGGAGGGCCAGCTTAATGAAAAACTGTTTTTT.